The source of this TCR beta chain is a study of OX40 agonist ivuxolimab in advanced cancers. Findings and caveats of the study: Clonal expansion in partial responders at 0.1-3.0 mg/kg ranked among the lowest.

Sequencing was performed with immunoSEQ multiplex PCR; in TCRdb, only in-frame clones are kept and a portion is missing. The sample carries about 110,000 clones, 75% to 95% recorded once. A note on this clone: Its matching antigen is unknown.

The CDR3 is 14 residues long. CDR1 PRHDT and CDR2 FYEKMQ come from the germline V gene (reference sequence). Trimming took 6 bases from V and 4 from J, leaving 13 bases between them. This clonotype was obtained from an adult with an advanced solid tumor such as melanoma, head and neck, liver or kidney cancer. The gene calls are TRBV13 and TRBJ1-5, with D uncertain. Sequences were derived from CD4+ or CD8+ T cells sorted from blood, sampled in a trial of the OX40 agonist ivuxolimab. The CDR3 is CASSVGNQNQPQHF. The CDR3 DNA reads TGTGCCAGCAGTGTAGGTAACCAGAATCAGCCCCAGCATTTT.